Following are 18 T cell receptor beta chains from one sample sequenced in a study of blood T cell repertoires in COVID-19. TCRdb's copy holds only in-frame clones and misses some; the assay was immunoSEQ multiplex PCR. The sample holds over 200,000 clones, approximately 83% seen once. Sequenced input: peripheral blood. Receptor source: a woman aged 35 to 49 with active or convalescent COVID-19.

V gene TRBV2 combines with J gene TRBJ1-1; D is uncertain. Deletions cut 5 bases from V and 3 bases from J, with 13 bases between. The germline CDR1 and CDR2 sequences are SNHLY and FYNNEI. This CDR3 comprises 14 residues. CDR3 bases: TGTGCCAGCAGTTCAGGAACAGAGTACACTGAAGCTTTCTTT. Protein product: CASSSGTEYTEAFF.

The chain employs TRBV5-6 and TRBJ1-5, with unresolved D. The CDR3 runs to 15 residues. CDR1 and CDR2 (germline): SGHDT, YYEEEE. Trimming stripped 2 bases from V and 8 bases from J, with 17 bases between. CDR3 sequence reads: CASSLIRDSRKPQHF. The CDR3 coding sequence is TGTGCCAGCAGCTTAATACGTGACTCGCGGAAGCCCCAGCATTTT.

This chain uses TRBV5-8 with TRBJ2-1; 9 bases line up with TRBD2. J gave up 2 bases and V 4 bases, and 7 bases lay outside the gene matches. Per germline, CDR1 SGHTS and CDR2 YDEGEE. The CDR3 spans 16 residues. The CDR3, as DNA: TGTGCCAGCAGCATAGGCGGGGGGGCCCCCTACAATGAGCAGTTCTTC. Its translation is CASSIGGGAPYNEQFF.

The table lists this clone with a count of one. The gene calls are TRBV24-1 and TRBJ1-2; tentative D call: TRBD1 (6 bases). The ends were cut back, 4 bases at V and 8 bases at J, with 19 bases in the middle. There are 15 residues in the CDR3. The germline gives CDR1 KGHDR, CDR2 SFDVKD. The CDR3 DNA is TGTGCCACCAGTGACCCCGGCATAGGAAGGGGGGGCTACACCTTC. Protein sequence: CATSDPGIGRGGYTF.

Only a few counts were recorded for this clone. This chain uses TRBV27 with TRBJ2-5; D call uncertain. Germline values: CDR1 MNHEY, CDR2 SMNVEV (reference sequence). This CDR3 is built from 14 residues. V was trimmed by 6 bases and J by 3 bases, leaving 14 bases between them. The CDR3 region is CASRLTQLEETQYF. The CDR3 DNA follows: TGTGCCAGCAGACTGACTCAGTTAGAAGAGACCCAGTACTTC.

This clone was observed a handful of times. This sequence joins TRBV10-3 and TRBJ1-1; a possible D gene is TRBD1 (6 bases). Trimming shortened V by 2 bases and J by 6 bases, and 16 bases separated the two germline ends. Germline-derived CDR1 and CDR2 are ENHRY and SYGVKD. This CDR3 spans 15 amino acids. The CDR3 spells CAISEPRGAHAEAFF. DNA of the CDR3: TGTGCCATCAGTGAGCCCAGGGGAGCTCACGCTGAAGCTTTCTTT.

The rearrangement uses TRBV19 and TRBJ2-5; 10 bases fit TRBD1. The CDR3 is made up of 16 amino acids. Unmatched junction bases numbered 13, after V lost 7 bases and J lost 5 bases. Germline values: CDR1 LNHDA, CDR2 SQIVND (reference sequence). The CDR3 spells CASTLSGTGVGETQYF. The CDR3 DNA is TGTGCCAGTACTTTATCCGGGACAGGGGTTGGGGAGACCCAGTACTTC.

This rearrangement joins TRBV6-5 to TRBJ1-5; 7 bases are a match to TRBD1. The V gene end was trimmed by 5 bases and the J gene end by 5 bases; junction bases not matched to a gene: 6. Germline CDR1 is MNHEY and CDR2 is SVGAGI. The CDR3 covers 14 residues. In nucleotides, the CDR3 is TGTGCCAGCAGTCGCGGGACAGACCATCAGCCCCAGCATTTT. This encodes CASSRGTDHQPQHF.

DNA for the CDR3: TGTGCCAGCAGACGGACAGGGGAAGGGGAGACCCAGTACTTC. Encoded protein: CASRRTGEGETQYF. The rearrangement joins TRBV6-5 to TRBJ2-5; 9 bases align to TRBD1. The ends lost 6 bases at V and 5 bases at J; junction bases unmatched: 7. The germline gives CDR1 MNHEY, CDR2 SVGAGI. This CDR3 has 14 residues.

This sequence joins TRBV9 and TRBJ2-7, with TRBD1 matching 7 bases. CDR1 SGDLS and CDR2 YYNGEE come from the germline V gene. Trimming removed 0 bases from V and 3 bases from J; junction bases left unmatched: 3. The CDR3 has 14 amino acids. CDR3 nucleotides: TGTGCCAGCAGCGTAGAAGGGACAGACTACGAGCAGTACTTC. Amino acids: CASSVEGTDYEQYF.

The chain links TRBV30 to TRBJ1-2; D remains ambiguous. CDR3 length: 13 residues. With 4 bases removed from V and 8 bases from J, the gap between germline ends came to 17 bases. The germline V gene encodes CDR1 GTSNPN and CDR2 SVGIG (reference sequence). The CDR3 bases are TGTGCCTGGACCTTACGGAGAGCCGGGGGCTACACCTTC. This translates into CAWTLRRAGGYTF.

DNA of the CDR3: TGTGCCTGGAGTGGGGGAGGGAGGGCCCCCTCCTACGAGCAGTACTTC. Its translation is CAWSGGGRAPSYEQYF. The rearrangement joins TRBV30 to TRBJ2-7; 7 bases align to TRBD2. The CDR3 covers 16 residues. Germline V lookup: CDR1 GTSNPN, CDR2 SVGIG (reference sequence). V shed 1 base and J 0 bases; nucleotides not matched to a gene: 9.

The CDR3 DNA sequence: TGTGCCAGCAGTCCCCGGACATATAGCAATCAGCCCCAGCATTTT. Amino acid sequence: CASSPRTYSNQPQHF. The rearrangement links TRBV28 to TRBJ1-5; D is perhaps TRBD1 (5 bases). The CDR3 spans 15 residues. Germline V gene sequence: CDR1 MDHEN, CDR2 SYDVKM. Trimming stripped 5 bases from V and 0 bases from J, with 11 bases between.

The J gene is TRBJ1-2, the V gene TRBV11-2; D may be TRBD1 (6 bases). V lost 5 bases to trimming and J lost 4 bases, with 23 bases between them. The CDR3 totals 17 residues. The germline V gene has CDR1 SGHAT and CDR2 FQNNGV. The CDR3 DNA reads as TGTGCCAGCAGCCAACCGGGCTCCCCGGACAGTCTCTATGGCTACACCTTC. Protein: CASSQPGSPDSLYGYTF. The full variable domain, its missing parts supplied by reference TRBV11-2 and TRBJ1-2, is EAGVAQSPRYKIIEKRQSVAFWCNPISGHATLYWYQQILGQGPKLLIQFQNNGVVDDSQLPKDRFSAERLKGVDSTLKIQPAKLEDSAVYLCASSQPGSPDSLYGYTFGSGTRLTVV.

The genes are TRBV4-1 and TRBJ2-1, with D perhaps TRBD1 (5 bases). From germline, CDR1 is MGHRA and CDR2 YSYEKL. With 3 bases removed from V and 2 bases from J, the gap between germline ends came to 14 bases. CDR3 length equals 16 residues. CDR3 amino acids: CASSQERGSTYNEQFF. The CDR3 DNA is TGCGCCAGCAGCCAGGAAAGGGGATCCACCTACAATGAGCAGTTCTTC.

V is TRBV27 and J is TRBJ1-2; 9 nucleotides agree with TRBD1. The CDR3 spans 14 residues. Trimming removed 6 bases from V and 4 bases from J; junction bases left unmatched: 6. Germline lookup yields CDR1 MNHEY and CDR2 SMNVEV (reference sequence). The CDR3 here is CASSSGQGSYGYTF. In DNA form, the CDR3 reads TGTGCCAGCAGCTCAGGACAGGGGTCCTATGGCTACACCTTC.

The CDR3 loop reads CASSLKTEAFF. The CDR3 nucleotides read TGTGCCAGCTCCTTAAAAACTGAAGCTTTCTTT. The gene calls are TRBV7-8 and TRBJ1-1, with D unclear. The CDR3 spans 11 residues. The germline V and J ends were trimmed by 8 bases and 5 bases, with 9 bases remaining between them. CDR1 and CDR2 from the germline V gene are SGHVS and FQNEAQ.

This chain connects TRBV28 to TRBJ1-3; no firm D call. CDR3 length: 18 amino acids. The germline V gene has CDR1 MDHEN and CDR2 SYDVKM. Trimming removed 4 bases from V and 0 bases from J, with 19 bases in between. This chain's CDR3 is CASSSSLTLGSSGNTIYF. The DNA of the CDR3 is TGTGCCAGCAGTTCCAGCTTGACACTCGGGAGCTCTGGAAACACCATATATTTT.